Sequencing of this TCR beta chain was carried out in a study of a mutant IDH1 vaccine in newly diagnosed glioma. Study summary: Patients previously underwent radiotherapy, temozolomide, or both, and most underwent both.

Study-level findings and limits: Immune responses arising from the vaccine appeared in about 95% of patients.

TCRdb's table, derived via immunoSEQ multiplex PCR, lists solely in-frame clones and lacks some. Seen here are 75,000 to 100,000 clones, approximately 80% observed once, and the top ten hold 5% to 5.5%. Time point: baseline, week 1 (first vaccination visit). The treatment was: pre-vaccination baseline after standard-of-care therapy. Donors had new WHO grade 3 or 4 IDH1-mutant, ATRX-lost astrocytomas. As concerns this clone: Its specificity is unknown.

The CDR3 is made up of 14 amino acids. The V gene lost 1 base and the J gene lost 11 bases, with 17 bases spanning the gap. The germline V gene encodes CDR1 MNHNS and CDR2 SASEGT. The sample was PBMCs, taken from a glioma patient treated with radiotherapy, temozolomide or both. V gene TRBV6-1 combines with J gene TRBJ1-1; D is unclear. This receptor was obtained from a man in his forties with glioma. Some clones in this sample may be carry-over from other donors' samples. Here the CDR3 reads CASSEGPGGSWAFF. DNA for the CDR3: TGTGCCAGCAGTGAAGGACCAGGAGGATCTTGGGCTTTCTTT.